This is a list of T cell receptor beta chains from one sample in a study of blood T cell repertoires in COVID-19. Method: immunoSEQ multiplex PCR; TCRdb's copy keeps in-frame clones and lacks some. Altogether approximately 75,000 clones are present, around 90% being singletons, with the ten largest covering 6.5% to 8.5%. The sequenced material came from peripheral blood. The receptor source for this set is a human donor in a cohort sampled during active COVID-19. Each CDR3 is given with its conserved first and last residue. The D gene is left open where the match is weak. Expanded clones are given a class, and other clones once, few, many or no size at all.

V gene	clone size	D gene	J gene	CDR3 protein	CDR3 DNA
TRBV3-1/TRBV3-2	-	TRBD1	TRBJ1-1	CASSYGTGSTEAFF	TGTGCCAGCAGCTACGGGACAGGGAGCACTGAAGCTTTCTTT
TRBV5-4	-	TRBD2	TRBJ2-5	CASSPPTSGEPETQYF	TGTGCCAGCAGTCCCCCGACTAGCGGGGAGCCGGAGACCCAGTACTTC
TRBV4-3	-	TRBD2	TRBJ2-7	CASSQEGGRGHYEQYF	TGCGCCAGCAGCCAAGAGGGGGGGAGAGGTCACTACGAGCAGTACTTC
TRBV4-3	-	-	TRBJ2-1	CASSLPGAGEQFF	TGCGCCAGCAGCCTTCCAGGGGCAGGTGAGCAGTTCTTC
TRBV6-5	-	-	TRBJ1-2	CASSYSPRNGYTF	TGTGCCAGCAGTTACTCTCCCAGAAATGGCTACACCTTC
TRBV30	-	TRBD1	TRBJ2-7	CAWSELDRDNDEQYF	TGTGCCTGGAGCGAACTCGACAGGGATAATGACGAGCAGTACTTC
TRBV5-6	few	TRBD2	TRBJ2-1	CASSRGGAEQFF	TGTGCCAGCAGCAGGGGAGGGGCTGAGCAGTTCTTC
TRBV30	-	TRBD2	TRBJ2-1	CAWSPRLAGTGNEQFF	TGTGCCTGGAGTCCTCGACTAGCGGGGACGGGAAATGAGCAGTTCTTC
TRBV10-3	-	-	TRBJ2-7	CAISQGNLGEQYF	TGTGCCATCAGCCAGGGGAACCTAGGCGAGCAGTACTTC
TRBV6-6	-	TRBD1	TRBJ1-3	CASSPISPGQKGKGNTIYF	TGTGCCAGCAGTCCTATCTCCCCGGGACAGAAAGGGAAGGGAAACACCATATATTTT
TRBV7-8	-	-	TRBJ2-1	CASSPQTGWVEQFF	TGTGCCAGCAGCCCACAGACAGGTTGGGTTGAGCAGTTCTTC
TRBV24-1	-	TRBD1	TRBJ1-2	CATRDLTGDYTF	TGTGCCACCAGGGACCTGACAGGGGACTACACCTTC
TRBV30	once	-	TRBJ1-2	CAWSWQGSHYGYTF	TGTGCCTGGAGTTGGCAGGGATCCCACTATGGCTACACCTTC
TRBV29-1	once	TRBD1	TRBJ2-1	CSVAGTGTYNEQFF	TGCAGCGTTGCGGGGACAGGGACCTACAATGAGCAGTTCTTC
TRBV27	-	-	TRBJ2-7	CASGRSGTSVEQYF	TGTGCCAGCGGGAGGTCCGGGACTTCGGTCGAGCAGTACTTC
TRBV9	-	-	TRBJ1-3	CASSPASNRVGNTIYF	TGTGCCAGCAGCCCGGCCTCCAACAGGGTTGGAAACACCATATATTTT
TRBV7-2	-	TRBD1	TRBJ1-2	CASSLNSGTGGNYGYTF	TGTGCCAGCAGCTTAAACTCCGGGACAGGGGGCAACTATGGCTACACCTTC
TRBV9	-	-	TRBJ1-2	CASSVAPHQGSYGYTF	TGTGCCAGCAGCGTAGCCCCCCATCAGGGTAGCTATGGCTACACCTTC
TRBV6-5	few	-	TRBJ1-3	CASRQTVSGNTIYF	TGTGCCAGCAGGCAGACAGTGTCTGGAAACACCATATATTTT
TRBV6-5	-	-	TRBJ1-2	CASSFLGEAYYGYTF	TGTGCCAGCAGTTTCTTGGGGGAGGCATACTATGGCTACACCTTC
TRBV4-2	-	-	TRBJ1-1	CASSQDQIMNTEAFF	TGTGCCAGCAGCCAAGACCAGATCATGAACACTGAAGCTTTCTTT
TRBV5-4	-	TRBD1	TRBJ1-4	CASSLRTGDGEKLFF	TGTGCCAGCAGCTTGAGGACAGGGGACGGTGAAAAACTGTTTTTT
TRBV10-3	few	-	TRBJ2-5	CAISETASTQYF	TGTGCCATCAGTGAGACCGCTAGCACCCAGTACTTC
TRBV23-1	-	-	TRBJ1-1	CASSHHPRGGNTEAFF	TGCGCCAGCAGTCACCACCCCCGGGGGGGGAACACTGAAGCTTTCTTT
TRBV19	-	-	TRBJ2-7	CASSPGAEQYF	TGTGCCAGTAGCCCAGGGGCCGAGCAGTACTTC
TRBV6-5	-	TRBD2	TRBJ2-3	CASNRAGGGTDTQYF	TGTGCCAGCAACCGAGCGGGGGGAGGGACAGATACGCAGTATTTT